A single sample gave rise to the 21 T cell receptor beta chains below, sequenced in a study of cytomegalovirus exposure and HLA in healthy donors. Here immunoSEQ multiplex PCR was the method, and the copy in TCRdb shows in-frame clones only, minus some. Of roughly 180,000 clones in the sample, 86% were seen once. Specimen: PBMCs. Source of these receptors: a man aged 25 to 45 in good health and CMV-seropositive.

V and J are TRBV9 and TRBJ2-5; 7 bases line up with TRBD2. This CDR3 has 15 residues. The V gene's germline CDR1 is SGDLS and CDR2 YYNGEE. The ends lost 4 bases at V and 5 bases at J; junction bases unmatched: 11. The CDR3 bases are TGTGCCAGCAGCACCCGGGACGCCGGGGGGGAGACCCAGTACTTC. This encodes CASSTRDAGGETQYF.

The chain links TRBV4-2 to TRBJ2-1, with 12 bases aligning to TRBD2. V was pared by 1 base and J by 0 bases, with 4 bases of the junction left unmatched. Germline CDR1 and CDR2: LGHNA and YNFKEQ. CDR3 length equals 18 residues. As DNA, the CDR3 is TGTGCCAGCAGCCAAGCCCCGACTAGCGGGAGCTCCTACAATGAGCAGTTCTTC. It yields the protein CASSQAPTSGSSYNEQFF.

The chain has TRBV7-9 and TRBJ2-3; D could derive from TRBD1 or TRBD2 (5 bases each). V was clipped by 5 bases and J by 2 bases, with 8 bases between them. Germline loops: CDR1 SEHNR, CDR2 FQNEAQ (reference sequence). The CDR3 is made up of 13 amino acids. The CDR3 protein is CASSRDHTDTQYF. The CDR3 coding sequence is TGTGCCAGCAGCCGGGACCACACAGATACGCAGTATTTT.

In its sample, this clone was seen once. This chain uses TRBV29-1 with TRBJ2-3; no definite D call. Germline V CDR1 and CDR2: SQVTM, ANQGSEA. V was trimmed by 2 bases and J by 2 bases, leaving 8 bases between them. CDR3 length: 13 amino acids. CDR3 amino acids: CSVESPDTDTQYF. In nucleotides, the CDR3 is TGCAGCGTTGAATCCCCAGACACAGATACGCAGTATTTT.

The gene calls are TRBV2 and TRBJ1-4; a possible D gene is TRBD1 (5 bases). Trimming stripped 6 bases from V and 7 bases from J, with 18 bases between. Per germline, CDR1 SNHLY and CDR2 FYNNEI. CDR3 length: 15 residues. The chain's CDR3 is CASRVGQGEGEKLFF. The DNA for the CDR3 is TGTGCCAGCAGGGTCGGGCAGGGAGAGGGTGAAAAACTGTTTTTT.

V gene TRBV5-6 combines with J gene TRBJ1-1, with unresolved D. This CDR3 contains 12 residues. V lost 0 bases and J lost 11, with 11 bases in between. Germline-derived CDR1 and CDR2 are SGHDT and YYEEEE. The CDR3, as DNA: TGTGCCAGCAGCTTGGATTACCAGGAGGCTTTCTTT. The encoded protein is CASSLDYQEAFF.

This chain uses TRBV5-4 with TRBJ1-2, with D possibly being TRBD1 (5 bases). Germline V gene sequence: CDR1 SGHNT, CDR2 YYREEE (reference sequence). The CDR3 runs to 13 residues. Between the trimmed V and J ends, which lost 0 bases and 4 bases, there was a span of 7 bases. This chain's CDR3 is CASSLVGAYGYTF. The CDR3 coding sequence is TGTGCCAGCAGCTTGGTTGGGGCCTATGGCTACACCTTC.

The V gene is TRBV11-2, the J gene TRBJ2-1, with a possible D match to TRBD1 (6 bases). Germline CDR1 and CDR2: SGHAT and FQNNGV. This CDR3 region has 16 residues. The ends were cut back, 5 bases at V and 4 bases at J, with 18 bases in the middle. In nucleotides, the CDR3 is TGTGCCAGCAGCCCTTTGGGGACAAAAACGTACAATGAGCAGTTCTTC. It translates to CASSPLGTKTYNEQFF.

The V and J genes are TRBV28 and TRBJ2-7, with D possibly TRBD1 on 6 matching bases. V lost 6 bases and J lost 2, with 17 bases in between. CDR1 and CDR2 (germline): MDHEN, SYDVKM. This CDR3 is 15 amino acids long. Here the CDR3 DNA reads TGTGCCAGCAGCTATATACAGGGTCCAACCTACGAGCAGTACTTC. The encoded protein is CASSYIQGPTYEQYF.

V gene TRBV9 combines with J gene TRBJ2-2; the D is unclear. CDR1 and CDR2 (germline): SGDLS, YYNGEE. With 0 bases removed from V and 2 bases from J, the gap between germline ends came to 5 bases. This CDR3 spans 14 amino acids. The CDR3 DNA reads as TGTGCCAGCAGCGTAGAGGTCAACACCGGGGAGCTGTTTTTT. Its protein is CASSVEVNTGELFF.

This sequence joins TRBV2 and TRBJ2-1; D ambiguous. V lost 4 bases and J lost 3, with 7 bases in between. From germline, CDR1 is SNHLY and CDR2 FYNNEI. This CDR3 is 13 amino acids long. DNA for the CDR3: TGTGCCAGCAGTGGGTCTGTCTACAATGAGCAGTTCTTC. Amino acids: CASSGSVYNEQFF.

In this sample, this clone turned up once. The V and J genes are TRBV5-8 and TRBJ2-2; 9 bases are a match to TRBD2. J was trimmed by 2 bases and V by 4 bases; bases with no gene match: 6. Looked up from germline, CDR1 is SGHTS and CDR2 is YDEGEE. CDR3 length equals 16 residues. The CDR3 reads CASSRGLATNTGELFF. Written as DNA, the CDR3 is TGTGCCAGCAGCCGCGGACTAGCGACAAACACCGGGGAGCTGTTTTTT.

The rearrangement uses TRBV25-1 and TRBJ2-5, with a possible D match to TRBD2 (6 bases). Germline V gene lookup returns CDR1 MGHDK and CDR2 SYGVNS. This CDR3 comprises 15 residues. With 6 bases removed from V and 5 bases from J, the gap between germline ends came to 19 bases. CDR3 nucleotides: TGTGCCAGCAGGGCGGCGGGGTCAACGGGGGAGACCCAGTACTTC. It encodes CASRAAGSTGETQYF.

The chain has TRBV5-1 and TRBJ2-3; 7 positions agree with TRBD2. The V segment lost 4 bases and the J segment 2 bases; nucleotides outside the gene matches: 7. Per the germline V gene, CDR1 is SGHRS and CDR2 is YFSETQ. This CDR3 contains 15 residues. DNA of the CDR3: TGCGCCAGCAGCCTGATAGCGGGTGCCACAGATACGCAGTATTTT. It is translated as CASSLIAGATDTQYF.

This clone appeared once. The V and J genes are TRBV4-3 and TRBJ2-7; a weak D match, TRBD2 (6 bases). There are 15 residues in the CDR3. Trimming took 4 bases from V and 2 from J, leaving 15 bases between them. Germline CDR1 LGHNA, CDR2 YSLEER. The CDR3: CASSPGGVGTYEQYF. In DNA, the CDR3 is TGCGCCAGCAGCCCTGGCGGGGTAGGAACCTACGAGCAGTACTTC.

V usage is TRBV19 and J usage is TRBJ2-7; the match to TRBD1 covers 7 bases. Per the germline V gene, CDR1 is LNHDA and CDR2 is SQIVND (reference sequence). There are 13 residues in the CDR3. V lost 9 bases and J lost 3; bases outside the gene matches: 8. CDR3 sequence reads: CASTGEQGYEQYF. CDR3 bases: TGTGCCAGCACAGGGGAACAGGGCTACGAGCAGTACTTC. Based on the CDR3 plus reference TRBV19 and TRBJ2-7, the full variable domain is DGGITQSPKYLFRKEGQNVTLSCEQNLNHDAMYWYRQDPGQGLRLIYYSQIVNDFQKGDIAEGYSVSREKKESFPLTVTSAQKNPTAFYLCASTGEQGYEQYFGPGTRLTVT.

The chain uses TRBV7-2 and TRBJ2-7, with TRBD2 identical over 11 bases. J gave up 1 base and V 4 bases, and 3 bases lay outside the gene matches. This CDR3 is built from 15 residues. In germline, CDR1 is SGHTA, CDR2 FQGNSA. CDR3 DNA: TGTGCCAGCAGCTCCGGGACTAGCGGTTCCTACGAGCAGTACTTC. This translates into CASSSGTSGSYEQYF.

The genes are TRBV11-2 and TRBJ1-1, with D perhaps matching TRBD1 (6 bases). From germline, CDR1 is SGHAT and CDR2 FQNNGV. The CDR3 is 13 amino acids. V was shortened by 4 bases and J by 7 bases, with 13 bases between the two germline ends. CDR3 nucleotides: TGTGCCAGCAGCTCGGGGGGGGGCCGTGAAGCTTTCTTT. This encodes CASSSGGGREAFF. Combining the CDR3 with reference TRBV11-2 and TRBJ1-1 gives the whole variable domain EAGVAQSPRYKIIEKRQSVAFWCNPISGHATLYWYQQILGQGPKLLIQFQNNGVVDDSQLPKDRFSAERLKGVDSTLKIQPAKLEDSAVYLCASSSGGGREAFFGQGTRLTVV.

DNA of the CDR3: TGTGCCAGCAGTTCCGGGACTTACTATGGCTACACCTTC. Residues: CASSSGTYYGYTF. The gene calls are TRBV28 and TRBJ1-2; TRBD1 is a possible D gene (5 bases). The V and J ends lost 4 bases and 3 bases respectively, with 9 bases between them. CDR1 and CDR2 (germline): MDHEN, SYDVKM. This CDR3 is built from 13 residues.

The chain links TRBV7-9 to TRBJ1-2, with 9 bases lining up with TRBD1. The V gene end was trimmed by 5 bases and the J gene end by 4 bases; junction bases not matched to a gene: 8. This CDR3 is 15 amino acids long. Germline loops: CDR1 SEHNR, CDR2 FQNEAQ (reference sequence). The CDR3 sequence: CASSNRDREVYGYTF. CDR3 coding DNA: TGTGCCAGCAGCAACCGGGACAGGGAGGTCTATGGCTACACCTTC.

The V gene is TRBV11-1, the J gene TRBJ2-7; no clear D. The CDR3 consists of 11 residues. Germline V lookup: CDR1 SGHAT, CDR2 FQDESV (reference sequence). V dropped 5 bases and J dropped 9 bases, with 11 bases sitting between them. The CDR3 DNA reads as TGTGCCAGCAGCCTAAGTGGTTGGCAGTACTTC. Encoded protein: CASSLSGWQYF. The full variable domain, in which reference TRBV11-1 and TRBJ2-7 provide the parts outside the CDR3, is EAEVAQSPRYKITEKSQAVAFWCDPISGHATLYWYRQILGQGPELLVQFQDESVVDDSQLPKDRFSAERLKGVDSTLKIQPAELGDSAMYLCASSLSGWQYFGPGTRLTVT.